The source of this TCR beta chain is a study of identical twins. Many counts were recorded for this clonotype. No antigen is known for it. Germline CDR1 and CDR2: LGHNA and YSLEER. V trimming: 1 base; J trimming: 8 bases; junction bases outside the gene matches: 11. The CDR3 is made up of 18 amino acids. Only healthy Caucasians were included as donors. General study results and limits: These conclusions were based on statistical analysis (cross-sectional, not following the same donors).

Via MiXCR, TCRdb re-called the 5' RACE reads, giving one row per CDR3 protein. This sample has a few hundred thousand distinct CDR3 sequences, with approximately 10% found just once. This sample also appeared in a second study, on yellow fever vaccine responses in identical twins.

The chain employs TRBV4-3 and TRBJ2-1; 13 positions agree with TRBD2. The clonotype originates from a woman between 18 and 29 years old in good health. Sequencing used PBMCs. The CDR3 reads CASSQGTSGRSQGDEQFF. The CDR3, as DNA: TGCGCCAGCAGCCAAGGGACTAGCGGGAGATCTCAAGGGGATGAGCAGTTCTTC.